The text below deals with one T cell receptor beta chain. Authors' processing steps: Reference gene primer amplification yielded estimated nucleated cell counts. Sequenced by immunoSEQ multiplex PCR; TCRdb stores in-frame clones only, minus some. D and trimming come from the DNA, and the V and J calls and clone size come from that table. The data hold around 260,000 clones, with around 86% observed a single time. The sample originates from a study of blood T cell repertoires in COVID-19. Background on the study: The cDNA or gDNA used as material had been derived from T cells, B-cell-depleted T cells, or PBMCs.

The V and J ends lost 7 bases and 3 bases respectively, with 10 bases between them. The CDR3 totals 12 residues. Germline V gene data show CDR1 as MNHEY and CDR2 as SVGAGI. Sequenced input: peripheral blood. V is TRBV6-5 and J is TRBJ2-7; D call uncertain. This TCR derives from a middle-aged man who had recovered from COVID-19. The CDR3 loop reads CASKPTYYEQYF. DNA for the CDR3: TGTGCCAGCAAACCTACGTACTACGAGCAGTACTTC.